This T cell receptor beta chain was profiled in a study of early T cells in non-severe SARS-CoV-2 infection. Background on the study: Unsorted whole-blood RNA was sequenced in bulk, leaving chains unpaired. Study-level points and caveats: Matching results from VDJdb favored anti-spike CD8 responses, leaving private and CD4 specificities undetected.

CDR3 size: 13 residues. Germline V CDR1 and CDR2: LGHDT, YNNKEL (reference sequence). Trimming left V 3 bases short and J 5 bases short, with 10 bases between. This clonotype was counted a few times. Antigen: not known. Individual cDNA molecules received unique molecular identifiers. TCRdb re-called the 5' RACE reads through MiXCR, storing one row per CDR3 protein. Of approximately 100,000 distinct CDR3 sequences in the sample, 9.5% to 11% were seen once. This receptor was identified in an adult who was a healthcare worker with PCR-confirmed SARS-CoV-2 infection or an uninfected control (not recorded which). J is TRBJ2-5 and V is TRBV3-1, with D possibly TRBD2 on 7 matching bases. Sequenced sample: whole blood. CDR3 protein: CASSQRGGETQYF. Here the CDR3 DNA reads TGTGCCAGCAGCCAGAGGGGGGGTGAGACCCAGTACTTC.